This T cell receptor beta chain was found in a study of blood T cell repertoires in COVID-19. Clones were read by immunoSEQ multiplex PCR, and TCRdb kept only the in-frame ones, dropping some. The data contain 210,000 or so clones, roughly 90% of them singletons. Trimming cost V 2 bases and J 9 bases, with 13 bases left between them. This CDR3 region has 13 residues. Per germline, CDR1 SEHNR and CDR2 FQNEAQ (reference sequence). Material: peripheral blood. The chain recombines TRBV7-9 with TRBJ1-2; weak D call: TRBD1 (5 bases). The receptor comes from a woman in her 50s with acute or convalescent COVID-19. CDR3: CASSLSGKNRYTF. CDR3 in DNA: TGTGCCAGCAGCTTATCAGGGAAGAATCGCTACACCTTC.